The clone carrying this T cell receptor beta chain has only a few counts. Its specificity is unknown. This record comes from a study of human T cells and chemical hapten exposure. The wider study: Variation in per-sample TCR yields came mainly from small pooled library volume differences.

Notes on the study in general: TCRs exceeding a frequency of 1 in 1000 stayed unchanged under DPC sensitization. A positive correlation with patch test score was found for PT1 expanded TCR counts.

Described time point: patch test 1, 2 weeks after DPC sensitization. Treatment indicated: therapeutic diphenylcyclopropenone sensitization with weekly scalp DPC. Unfractionated whole blood was the source from which total RNA was extracted. A single record per CDR3 protein comes from TCRdb applying MiXCR to the RACE reads. The sample holds under 450,000 distinct CDR3 sequences; around 4.8% are singletons and the top ten take about 2.2%. This sequence originates from a woman aged 45-65 years with alopecia areata. Some clones in this sample may be carry-over from other donors' samples. The sequences come from whole blood, collected in connection with sensitization to the hapten diphenylcyclopropenone (DPC).

The CDR3 DNA sequence: TGTGCCAGCAGCTTAGTTCTAGCGGGGGGCGAGCAGTACTTC. Protein product: CASSLVLAGGEQYF. V is TRBV7-8 and J is TRBJ2-7, with TRBD2 identical over 11 bases. The germline V gene has CDR1 SGHVS and CDR2 FQNEAQ. Trimming took 1 base from V and 6 from J; bases not matched to a gene: 2. The CDR3 is 14 residues long.